A single sample is the source of the 23 T cell receptor beta chains below, sequenced in a study of sequential checkpoint blockade in melanoma. Specified treatment: randomized to nivolumab then ipilimumab (arm A) or the reverse (arm B). The assay was immunoSEQ multiplex PCR, and TCRdb's table has in-frame clones only and misses some. Of 15,000 to 20,000 clones listed, 93% are singletons. The starting material was CD8+ T cells sorted from blood (inferred from file names), obtained from a patient given nivolumab and ipilimumab in sequence. These receptors were obtained from a human donor with melanoma.

The genes are TRBV4-3 and TRBJ2-7; D may be TRBD2 (7 bases). V lost 0 bases and J lost 2, with 17 bases in between. The CDR3 contains 17 residues. Germline V gene data show CDR1 as LGHNA and CDR2 as YSLEER. The CDR3 coding sequence is TGCGCCAGCAGCCAAGAATTGGGAAGCGGGACAACCTACGAGCAGTACTTC. Protein: CASSQELGSGTTYEQYF.

The chain recombines TRBV7-8 with TRBJ1-1; D unclear. Germline V gene lookup returns CDR1 SGHVS and CDR2 FQNEAQ. The CDR3 spans 17 residues. V lost 1 base and J 1 base, leaving 16 bases between the germline ends. CDR3 sequence reads: CASSLVWGGKTNTEAFF. For the CDR3, the DNA is TGTGCCAGCAGCTTAGTGTGGGGAGGGAAAACGAACACTGAAGCTTTCTTT.

In its sample, this clone was seen once. This chain connects TRBV7-9 to TRBJ1-6; no clear D gene. The CDR3 extends over 16 amino acids. Trimming pared 1 base from V and 0 bases from J, leaving 7 bases between. CDR1 and CDR2 (germline): SEHNR, FQNEAQ (reference sequence). The DNA of the CDR3 is TGTGCCAGCAGCTTAGGACTGAGCTCCTATAATTCACCCCTCCACTTT. Encoded protein: CASSLGLSSYNSPLHF.

The chain couples TRBV30 to TRBJ1-1, with TRBD1 as a possible D gene (6 bases). The CDR3 is 14 amino acids. Trimming stripped 0 bases from V and 6 bases from J, with 14 bases between. Germline CDR1 and CDR2: GTSNPN and SVGIG (reference sequence). CDR3 nucleotide sequence: TGTGCCTGGAGTGTACAGGGCCGATGGCCTGAAGCTTTCTTT. It translates to CAWSVQGRWPEAFF.

The V call is TRBV9, the J call TRBJ2-7; the D is unclear. CDR1 SGDLS and CDR2 YYNGEE come from the germline V gene. V was pared by 0 bases and J by 3 bases, with 7 bases between. CDR3 length: 13 residues. In DNA, the CDR3 is TGTGCCAGCAGCGTAGGATCTAGCTACGAGCAGTACTTC. This codes for CASSVGSSYEQYF.

This sequence joins TRBV19 and TRBJ1-2; TRBD1 matches at 9 bases. The V segment lost 6 bases and the J segment 3 bases; nucleotides outside the gene matches: 8. This CDR3 comprises 15 residues. The germline V gene encodes CDR1 LNHDA and CDR2 SQIVND (reference sequence). CDR3 sequence reads: CASSTGQGLDYGYTF. The CDR3 DNA follows: TGTGCCAGTAGCACCGGACAGGGGCTGGACTATGGCTACACCTTC.

This chain links TRBV5-6 with TRBJ1-2, with D hard to call. Germline-derived CDR1 and CDR2 are SGHDT and YYEEEE. The CDR3 covers 12 residues. The V gene lost 6 bases and the J gene lost 10 bases, with 16 bases spanning the gap. The DNA of the CDR3 is TGTGCCAGCAACTCACTACCGGGGTCCTACACCTTC. The encoded protein is CASNSLPGSYTF.

The chain has TRBV18 and TRBJ2-7; 8 bases are shared with TRBD2. V lost 3 bases to trimming and J lost 4 bases; unmatched junction nucleotides: 11. Germline values: CDR1 KGHSH, CDR2 LQKENI. The CDR3 is 16 residues long. The CDR3 nucleotides read TGTGCCAGCTCACCTATTGGAGGGACTAGTCCTTACGAGCAGTACTTC. This encodes CASSPIGGTSPYEQYF.

The chain uses TRBV28 and TRBJ1-5, with 8 bases that match TRBD1. CDR1 is MDHEN and CDR2 is SYDVKM in the germline V gene. The CDR3 is 16 residues long. Unmatched junction bases numbered 2, after V lost 1 base and J lost 0 bases. In DNA, the CDR3 is TGTGCCAGCAGTTTATTGGGACAGGATAGCAATCAGCCCCAGCATTTT. The encoded protein is CASSLLGQDSNQPQHF. The entire variable domain, with the rest obtained from reference TRBV28 and TRBJ1-5, is as follows: DVKVTQSSRYLVKRTGEKVFLECVQDMDHENMFWYRQDPGLGLRLIYFSYDVKMKEKGDIPEGYSVSREKKERFSLILESASTNQTSMYLCASSLLGQDSNQPQHFGDGTRLSIL.

This clone appeared once. CDR3 protein: CASSSEREGNTEAFF. The CDR3 DNA is TGTGCCAGCAGTTCTGAGAGGGAGGGGAACACTGAAGCTTTCTTT. The chain has TRBV28 and TRBJ1-1; D remains ambiguous. CDR3 length equals 15 residues. The germline V gene has CDR1 MDHEN and CDR2 SYDVKM. The V end lost 4 bases, the J end lost 1 base, and 13 bases lay between the germline ends.

V usage is TRBV10-3 and J usage is TRBJ1-5; D may be TRBD1 (6 bases). This CDR3 has 14 amino acids. V was shortened by 3 bases and J by 1 base, with 7 bases between the two germline ends. Germline V gives CDR1 ENHRY, CDR2 SYGVKD. CDR3 loop: CAISDTGSNQPQHF. CDR3 coding DNA: TGTGCCATCAGTGATACAGGGAGCAATCAGCCCCAGCATTTT.

This clone was seen only once. The rearrangement links TRBV19 to TRBJ1-2; a weak D match, TRBD1 (5 bases). The CDR3 consists of 15 residues. In germline, CDR1 is LNHDA, CDR2 SQIVND (reference sequence). Deletions cut 7 bases from V and 5 bases from J, with 20 bases between. CDR3 loop: CASNWAGREGYGYTF. The CDR3 nucleotides are TGTGCCAGTAACTGGGCCGGCAGGGAGGGGTATGGCTACACCTTC.

The chain employs TRBV6-5 and TRBJ1-3; TRBD1 matches at 7 bases. This CDR3 has 14 amino acids. The germline gives CDR1 MNHEY, CDR2 SVGAGI. The trim removed 5 bases at V and 0 bases at J, leaving 1 base unmatched. CDR3 DNA: TGTGCCAGCAGTCACAGGGGCTCTGGAAACACCATATATTTT. It is translated as CASSHRGSGNTIYF.

V and J are TRBV2 and TRBJ1-4; 7 positions match TRBD1. The CDR3 is 15 residues long. Germline V gene sequence: CDR1 SNHLY, CDR2 FYNNEI. The V and J ends lost 8 bases and 3 bases, in that order; junction bases with no gene match: 9. This CDR3 reads CASQIGTVANEKLFF. The DNA for the CDR3 is TGTGCCAGCCAGATCGGGACAGTTGCTAATGAAAAACTGTTTTTT.

This clone showed up just a few times. The V gene is TRBV28, the J gene TRBJ1-5; D is unclear. Trimming removed 5 bases at V and 5 bases at J, with 16 bases between. Germline CDR1 reads MDHEN; CDR2 reads SYDVKM. This CDR3 has 15 residues. This chain's CDR3 is CASSRGVEKHQPQHF. The CDR3 coding sequence is TGTGCCAGCAGTCGCGGGGTGGAAAAGCATCAGCCCCAGCATTTT.

The chain couples TRBV28 to TRBJ1-3; D not resolved. The CDR3 is 12 residues long. V lost 2 bases and J 9 bases, leaving 8 bases between the germline ends. Germline assignment: CDR1 MDHEN and CDR2 SYDVKM. The CDR3 region is CASSLEGATIYF. The CDR3, as DNA: TGTGCCAGCAGTTTAGAGGGTGCCACCATATATTTT.

The V call is TRBV6-5, the J call TRBJ1-6, with 9 bases identical to TRBD1. The CDR3 contains 15 residues. V shed 0 bases, J shed 9 bases, and the junction held 3 bases outside the gene matches. In germline, CDR1 is MNHEY, CDR2 SVGAGI. CDR3 protein: CASSYSTGGSSPLHF. As DNA, the CDR3 is TGTGCCAGCAGTTACTCGACAGGGGGAAGTTCACCCCTCCACTTT.

V is TRBV7-8 and J is TRBJ2-7; TRBD2 matches 8 bases. Germline CDR1 and CDR2: SGHVS and FQNEAQ. V was pared by 3 bases and J by 4 bases, with 8 bases of the junction left unmatched. The CDR3 runs to 15 residues. CDR3 coding DNA: TGTGCCAGCAGCTTCTCCATAGCGGGGAGTTACGAGCAGTACGTC. As protein: CASSFSIAGSYEQYV.

This rearrangement joins TRBV5-1 to TRBJ1-3; D not resolved. There are 16 residues in the CDR3. Deletions cut 1 base from V and 2 bases from J, with 13 bases between. Germline loops: CDR1 SGHRS, CDR2 YFSETQ. CDR3 sequence (DNA): TGCGCCAGCAGCTTGACGGCCGGGGAAGCTGGAAACACCATATATTTT. It translates to CASSLTAGEAGNTIYF.

The CDR3 is CATSSDFYSLQDEQYF. The CDR3 coding sequence is TGTGCCACCAGCAGTGATTTTTACAGCCTACAGGACGAGCAGTACTTC. J is TRBJ2-7 and V is TRBV15; the D gene is possibly TRBD1 (5 bases). Germline V gene data show CDR1 as LNHNV and CDR2 as YYDKDF (reference sequence). Deletions cut 3 bases from V and 5 bases from J, with 20 bases between. The CDR3 has 16 residues.

The chain employs TRBV25-1 and TRBJ2-7, with D tentatively TRBD2 (5 bases). The length of the CDR3 is 14 residues. Trimming shortened V by 10 bases and J by 2 bases, and 18 bases separated the two germline ends. Germline assignment: CDR1 MGHDK and CDR2 SYGVNS. The CDR3 region is CATTRTDSTYEQYF. Here the CDR3 DNA reads TGTGCCACGACCCGGACGGACTCAACCTACGAGCAGTACTTC.

The gene calls are TRBV27 and TRBJ1-5; D uncertain. The CDR3 sequence is 14 residues long. Germline V lookup: CDR1 MNHEY, CDR2 SMNVEV (reference sequence). The ends were cut back, 2 bases at V and 6 bases at J, with 11 bases in the middle. The CDR3 bases are TGTGCCAGCAGTTTAGTTGGTCGGGGTCAGCCCCAGCATTTT. This codes for CASSLVGRGQPQHF.

The chain has TRBV7-9 and TRBJ1-1, with TRBD1 matching over 8 bases. CDR1 is SEHNR and CDR2 is FQNEAQ in the germline V gene (reference sequence). Germline trimming cut 7 bases from V and 10 bases from J; bases unmatched to any gene: 11. This CDR3 comprises 13 residues. The CDR3 loop reads CASNPPDRGSAFF. CDR3 nucleotides: TGTGCCAGCAACCCCCCAGACAGGGGCTCAGCTTTCTTT.